This T cell receptor (beta chain) was recovered during a study of response to subunit inactivated influenza vaccine. V shed 0 bases and J shed 0 bases, with 9 bases lying between them. Germline values: CDR1 LGHNA, CDR2 YSLEER. The CDR3 is 15 amino acids. As concerns this clonotype: What it recognizes is unknown.

TCRdb reanalysed the RT-PCR reads using MiXCR and keeps one entry per CDR3 protein. The profile shows more than 700,000 distinct CDR3 sequences, around 20% of them singletons. Points from the study as a whole: Few additional T cells are recruited per seasonal influenza vaccination, authors suggested.

V usage is TRBV4-3 and J usage is TRBJ2-7; a possible D gene is TRBD1 (5 bases). The sequence was collected from a man aged 50-60 years who received an inactivated influenza vaccine. The specimen comprised PBMCs from blood, sampled about 5 days after vaccination. The CDR3 loop is CASSQDRGNSYEQYF. Written as DNA, the CDR3 is TGCGCCAGCAGCCAAGATAGGGGAAACTCCTACGAGCAGTACTTC.